A selection of T cell receptor beta chains follows, all from one sample in a study of T-cell reconstitution after alpha-beta-depleted transplantation in children. TCRdb re-called the PCR reads with MiXCR, one entry per CDR3 protein. The table shows about 210,000 distinct CDR3 sequences, with under 20% occurring only once. Here the sequenced sample was PBMCs, mostly from graft donor cells, taken 360 days after TCRalphabeta/CD19-depleted stem cell transplant. These receptors came from a male patient aged 2-15 years who had a stem cell transplant for acute lymphoblastic leukemia, so the T cells may come from the graft donor. The CDR3 runs from the conserved cysteine through the conserved F or W. The order of the fields is clone size, J gene, D gene, V gene, CDR3 protein, CDR3 DNA. D genes are given only for firm matches. Rows may omit the clone size; those that give it use once, few, many or a size class.

abundance: few
j_gene: TRBJ2-7
d_gene: .
v_gene: TRBV12-3/TRBV12-4
CDR3aa: CASAYRMTEIYEQYF
CDR3nt: TGTGCCAGCGCCTATCGGATGACGGAGATCTACGAGCAGTACTTC

abundance: many
j_gene: TRBJ2-1
d_gene: TRBD2
v_gene: TRBV2
CDR3aa: CASSEKRAGGRSSYNEQFF
CDR3nt: TGTGCCAGCAGTGAAAAAAGGGCGGGGGGCCGAAGCTCCTACAATGAGCAGTTCTTC

abundance: .
j_gene: TRBJ1-2
d_gene: TRBD1
v_gene: TRBV13
CDR3aa: CASSLGETDRVYGYTF
CDR3nt: TGTGCCAGCAGCTTGGGGGAGACCGACAGGGTTTACGGCTACACCTTC

abundance: few
j_gene: TRBJ2-1
d_gene: .
v_gene: TRBV29-1
CDR3aa: CSVGKGLSYNEQFF
CDR3nt: TGCAGCGTTGGAAAGGGACTCTCCTACAATGAGCAGTTCTTC

abundance: few
j_gene: TRBJ2-6
d_gene: .
v_gene: TRBV21-1
CDR3aa: CASTQIEGHSGANVLTF
CDR3nt: TGTGCCAGCACCCAAATTGAGGGCCACTCTGGGGCCAACGTCCTGACTTTC

abundance: .
j_gene: TRBJ1-5
d_gene: TRBD1
v_gene: TRBV12-3/TRBV12-4
CDR3aa: CASRPDRVISNQPQHF
CDR3nt: TGTGCCAGCAGGCCCGACAGGGTCATTAGCAATCAGCCCCAGCATTTT

abundance: few
j_gene: TRBJ1-5
d_gene: .
v_gene: TRBV20-1
CDR3aa: CSATRGLSNQPQHF
CDR3nt: TGCAGTGCAACGAGGGGATTGAGCAATCAGCCCCAGCATTTT

abundance: .
j_gene: TRBJ1-6
d_gene: TRBD1
v_gene: TRBV10-3
CDR3aa: CAIRDRASPLHF
CDR3nt: TGTGCCATACGGGACAGGGCCTCACCCCTCCACTTT

abundance: few
j_gene: TRBJ2-3
d_gene: TRBD2
v_gene: TRBV2
CDR3aa: CASSDGGRRTDTQYF
CDR3nt: TGTGCCAGCAGTGACGGCGGGAGGCGCACAGATACGCAGTATTTT

abundance: many
j_gene: TRBJ2-1
d_gene: TRBD1
v_gene: TRBV7-2
CDR3aa: CASSLSAPGGRSYNEQFF
CDR3nt: TGTGCCAGCAGCTTAAGCGCTCCAGGGGGACGTTCCTACAATGAGCAGTTCTTC

abundance: few
j_gene: TRBJ2-3
d_gene: TRBD2
v_gene: TRBV7-8
CDR3aa: CAIPGGTDTQYF
CDR3nt: TGTGCCATCCCGGGGGGGACAGATACGCAGTATTTT

abundance: .
j_gene: TRBJ1-1
d_gene: .
v_gene: TRBV10-1
CDR3aa: CASSEGRANTEAFF
CDR3nt: TGCGCCAGCAGTGAGGGACGGGCGAACACTGAAGCTTTCTTT

abundance: few
j_gene: TRBJ2-2
d_gene: .
v_gene: TRBV6-2/TRBV6-3
CDR3aa: CASSYPLGESNTGELFF
CDR3nt: TGTGCCAGCAGTTACCCCCTCGGGGAGTCGAACACCGGGGAGCTGTTTTTT

abundance: .
j_gene: TRBJ2-7
d_gene: .
v_gene: TRBV12-3/TRBV12-4
CDR3aa: CASSVGYSYEQYF
CDR3nt: TGTGCCAGCAGTGTGGGTTACTCCTACGAGCAGTACTTC

abundance: .
j_gene: TRBJ2-7
d_gene: .
v_gene: TRBV27
CDR3aa: CASSLVGLGGGAYEQYF
CDR3nt: TGTGCCAGCAGTTTAGTTGGTCTAGGCGGAGGGGCCTACGAGCAGTACTTC

abundance: few
j_gene: TRBJ2-1
d_gene: TRBD2
v_gene: TRBV20-1
CDR3aa: CSATRGGHQFF
CDR3nt: TGCAGTGCGACGCGGGGGGGCCATCAGTTCTTC

abundance: few
j_gene: TRBJ2-7
d_gene: .
v_gene: TRBV4-2
CDR3aa: CASSQEQGYEQYF
CDR3nt: TGTGCCAGCAGCCAAGAACAGGGCTACGAGCAGTACTTC

abundance: .
j_gene: TRBJ2-1
d_gene: TRBD2
v_gene: TRBV10-3
CDR3aa: CAISESRTSGGSPGQFF
CDR3nt: TGTGCCATCAGTGAGTCTCGGACTAGCGGGGGGTCCCCAGGACAGTTCTTC

abundance: .
j_gene: TRBJ2-3
d_gene: .
v_gene: TRBV12-3/TRBV12-4
CDR3aa: CASSTPSVTDTQYF
CDR3nt: TGTGCCAGCAGTACGCCTAGCGTCACAGATACGCAGTATTTT

abundance: few
j_gene: TRBJ1-1
d_gene: TRBD1
v_gene: TRBV6-5
CDR3aa: CASRRTGVEAFF
CDR3nt: TGTGCCAGCCGTAGAACAGGGGTTGAAGCTTTCTTT

abundance: .
j_gene: TRBJ1-2
d_gene: .
v_gene: TRBV28
CDR3aa: CASSFSFSAYGYTF
CDR3nt: TGTGCCAGCAGTTTCTCTTTCTCAGCCTATGGCTACACCTTC

abundance: few
j_gene: TRBJ2-6
d_gene: .
v_gene: TRBV9
CDR3aa: CASSFQGFSGANVLTF
CDR3nt: TGTGCCAGCAGCTTCCAGGGGTTCTCTGGGGCCAACGTCCTGACTTTC

abundance: .
j_gene: TRBJ1-6
d_gene: .
v_gene: TRBV5-5
CDR3aa: CASSLEVRLLRDSPLHF
CDR3nt: TGTGCCAGCAGCTTGGAGGTGCGCCTCCTAAGGGATTCACCCCTCCACTTT

abundance: many
j_gene: TRBJ2-2
d_gene: .
v_gene: TRBV27
CDR3aa: CASSSFRQLLGAGELFF
CDR3nt: TGTGCCAGCAGTTCCTTTCGACAGCTTCTAGGGGCCGGGGAGCTGTTTTTT

abundance: few
j_gene: TRBJ1-2
d_gene: .
v_gene: TRBV20-1
CDR3aa: CSARDLEATYGYTF
CDR3nt: TGCAGTGCTAGAGATCTGGAGGCCACCTATGGCTACACCTTC

abundance: few
j_gene: TRBJ1-1
d_gene: .
v_gene: TRBV20-1
CDR3aa: CSARDFGAEAKLAFF
CDR3nt: TGCAGTGCTAGAGATTTCGGGGCGGAAGCGAAGTTGGCTTTCTTT

abundance: .
j_gene: TRBJ2-5
d_gene: .
v_gene: TRBV10-3
CDR3aa: CAISDVGGRETQYF
CDR3nt: TGTGCCATCAGTGATGTCGGGGGCAGGGAGACCCAGTACTTC

abundance: .
j_gene: TRBJ2-3
d_gene: .
v_gene: TRBV6-6
CDR3aa: CASSYFSADTQYF
CDR3nt: TGTGCCAGCAGTTACTTCAGTGCGGATACGCAGTATTTT

abundance: many
j_gene: TRBJ2-7
d_gene: .
v_gene: TRBV27
CDR3aa: CASSSGDYEQYF
CDR3nt: TGTGCCAGCAGTTCAGGAGACTACGAGCAGTACTTC

abundance: .
j_gene: TRBJ2-2
d_gene: .
v_gene: TRBV7-8
CDR3aa: CASGVFRYPNTGELFF
CDR3nt: TGTGCCAGCGGCGTATTCAGGTACCCGAACACCGGGGAGCTGTTTTTT

abundance: few
j_gene: TRBJ2-7
d_gene: TRBD1
v_gene: TRBV18
CDR3aa: CASSPGPDRTYEQYF
CDR3nt: TGTGCCAGCTCACCAGGCCCGGACAGGACCTACGAGCAGTACTTC

abundance: .
j_gene: TRBJ2-5
d_gene: TRBD2
v_gene: TRBV10-3
CDR3aa: CAISALAGASTGTQYF
CDR3nt: TGTGCCATCAGTGCACTAGCGGGGGCTAGTACGGGGACCCAGTACTTC

abundance: many
j_gene: TRBJ1-5
d_gene: .
v_gene: TRBV7-9
CDR3aa: CASSQGLAGRQPQHF
CDR3nt: TGTGCCAGCAGCCAAGGATTAGCGGGGCGGCAGCCCCAGCATTTT

abundance: .
j_gene: TRBJ2-1
d_gene: TRBD2
v_gene: TRBV7-9
CDR3aa: CASSTAGVIYNEQFF
CDR3nt: TGTGCCAGCAGCACCGCGGGGGTTATCTACAATGAGCAGTTCTTC

abundance: few
j_gene: TRBJ2-2
d_gene: TRBD1
v_gene: TRBV5-1
CDR3aa: CASSPRDSAGELFF
CDR3nt: TGCGCCAGCAGCCCAAGGGACAGTGCCGGGGAGCTGTTTTTT

abundance: .
j_gene: TRBJ2-1
d_gene: TRBD2
v_gene: TRBV4-1
CDR3aa: CASSPSSQRGGSYNEQFF
CDR3nt: TGCGCCAGCAGCCCCTCTTCCCAACGGGGGGGATCCTACAATGAGCAGTTCTTC

abundance: .
j_gene: TRBJ1-5
d_gene: TRBD1
v_gene: TRBV12-3/TRBV12-4
CDR3aa: CASSLTGAGNQPQHF
CDR3nt: TGTGCCAGCAGTTTAACAGGGGCGGGCAATCAGCCCCAGCATTTT

abundance: .
j_gene: TRBJ1-1
d_gene: TRBD1
v_gene: TRBV7-2
CDR3aa: CASSGRDRGPNTEAFF
CDR3nt: TGTGCCAGCAGCGGCAGGGACAGGGGGCCGAACACTGAAGCTTTCTTT

abundance: .
j_gene: TRBJ2-7
d_gene: TRBD2
v_gene: TRBV27
CDR3aa: CASSVGGSYEQYF
CDR3nt: TGTGCCAGCAGTGTCGGGGGGTCCTACGAGCAGTACTTC

abundance: .
j_gene: TRBJ2-5
d_gene: .
v_gene: TRBV18
CDR3aa: CASSDRPETQYF
CDR3nt: TGTGCCAGCTCTGACAGACCGGAGACCCAGTACTTC

abundance: few
j_gene: TRBJ2-7
d_gene: .
v_gene: TRBV10-2
CDR3aa: CASSDPGRRIKDEQYF
CDR3nt: TGCGCCAGCAGCGATCCGGGACGGAGGATAAAGGACGAGCAGTACTTC

abundance: .
j_gene: TRBJ1-1
d_gene: .
v_gene: TRBV5-5
CDR3aa: CASRWGFVDREAFF
CDR3nt: TGTGCCAGCAGATGGGGGTTCGTTGACCGCGAAGCTTTCTTT

abundance: few
j_gene: TRBJ2-3
d_gene: .
v_gene: TRBV6-5
CDR3aa: CASSDSVDTQYF
CDR3nt: TGTGCCAGCAGTGACTCGGTTGATACGCAGTATTTT

abundance: .
j_gene: TRBJ2-2
d_gene: TRBD2
v_gene: TRBV27
CDR3aa: CASSLRLAGPFANTGELFF
CDR3nt: TGTGCCAGCAGTTTACGGCTAGCGGGGCCTTTCGCGAACACCGGGGAGCTGTTTTTT

abundance: .
j_gene: TRBJ1-1
d_gene: .
v_gene: TRBV7-2
CDR3aa: CASSLYGVDVNTEAFF
CDR3nt: TGTGCCAGCAGCTTATACGGGGTGGACGTCAATACTGAAGCTTTCTTT

abundance: .
j_gene: TRBJ1-1
d_gene: .
v_gene: TRBV24-1
CDR3aa: CATSEGQNTEAFF
CDR3nt: TGTGCCACCAGTGAGGGACAGAACACTGAAGCTTTCTTT

abundance: few
j_gene: TRBJ2-4
d_gene: .
v_gene: TRBV6-5
CDR3aa: CASSFAKELGGIQYF
CDR3nt: TGTGCCAGCAGTTTCGCGAAGGAACTAGGGGGCATTCAGTACTTC

abundance: few
j_gene: TRBJ1-2
d_gene: .
v_gene: TRBV29-1
CDR3aa: CSVPGHHYGYTF
CDR3nt: TGCAGCGTTCCGGGACACCACTATGGCTACACCTTC

abundance: .
j_gene: TRBJ1-1
d_gene: .
v_gene: TRBV25-1
CDR3aa: CASSDWDEAFF
CDR3nt: TGTGCCAGCAGTGATTGGGACGAAGCTTTCTTT

abundance: .
j_gene: TRBJ1-6
d_gene: .
v_gene: TRBV9
CDR3aa: CASSQIDGYNSPLHF
CDR3nt: TGTGCCAGCAGCCAGATAGACGGGTATAATTCACCCCTCCACTTT

abundance: .
j_gene: TRBJ2-7
d_gene: .
v_gene: TRBV2
CDR3aa: CASSDWTGSSYEQYF
CDR3nt: TGTGCCAGCAGTGACTGGACGGGAAGCTCCTACGAGCAGTACTTC

abundance: few
j_gene: TRBJ2-1
d_gene: TRBD2
v_gene: TRBV4-2
CDR3aa: CASSQVRGSGDEQFF
CDR3nt: TGTGCCAGCAGCCAAGTACGAGGGAGCGGGGATGAGCAGTTCTTC

abundance: few
j_gene: TRBJ2-7
d_gene: TRBD1
v_gene: TRBV20-1
CDR3aa: CSARRGADRVREQYF
CDR3nt: TGCAGTGCTAGGCGGGGCGCGGACAGGGTACGCGAGCAGTACTTC

abundance: .
j_gene: TRBJ2-2
d_gene: .
v_gene: TRBV12-3/TRBV12-4
CDR3aa: CASTPQVRGNTGELFF
CDR3nt: TGTGCCAGCACCCCGCAGGTTCGCGGTAACACCGGGGAGCTGTTTTTT

abundance: .
j_gene: TRBJ1-2
d_gene: .
v_gene: TRBV29-1
CDR3aa: CSVEARGEGGGTNYGYTF
CDR3nt: TGCAGCGTTGAGGCCCGGGGAGAGGGGGGGGGTACTAACTATGGCTACACCTTC